Following are 11 T cell receptor beta chains from one sample sequenced in a study of Graves' ophthalmopathy and Graves' hyperthyroidism. Researchers took RNA transcripts and amplified TCR beta CDR3 regions from them. Investigators did first-round RT-PCR with HTBI primers, then second-round multiplex PCR. MiXCR, applied by TCRdb to the multiplex PCR reads, yields one record per CDR3 protein. This sample has 340,000 or so distinct CDR3 sequences, with about a sixth found just once. The source material was peripheral blood. The receptors stem from an adult man with Graves' ophthalmopathy.

This clonotype occurred many times. The chain is built from TRBV25-1 and TRBJ2-6; D is ambiguous. Trimming pared 3 bases from V and 10 bases from J, leaving 7 bases between. CDR3 length: 12 amino acids. The germline V gene has CDR1 MGHDK and CDR2 SYGVNS. The CDR3 coding sequence is TGTGCCAGCAGTGATGACGGAAACGTCCTGACTTTC. It encodes CASSDDGNVLTF.

This chain's CDR3 is CASSYGPSGRATGTQYF. The CDR3 DNA is TGTGCCAGCAGTTACGGCCCTAGCGGGAGGGCCACCGGGACCCAGTACTTC. The chain combines TRBV6-5 with TRBJ2-5; 12 bases fit TRBD2. The germline CDR1 and CDR2 sequences are MNHEY and SVGAGI. CDR3 length: 17 amino acids. The V segment lost 2 bases and the J segment 7 bases; nucleotides outside the gene matches: 11.

The sample holds many counts of this clonotype. V gene TRBV6-5 combines with J gene TRBJ2-5; perhaps TRBD2 as D (6 bases). The CDR3 has 16 residues. Trimming cost V 6 bases and J 5 bases, with 22 bases left between them. The germline V gene encodes CDR1 MNHEY and CDR2 SVGAGI. The CDR3: CASSPPGTRLRETQYF. CDR3 nucleotide sequence: TGTGCCAGCAGCCCCCCCGGGACTCGGTTAAGGGAGACCCAGTACTTC.

This clonotype showed up many times. The V and J genes are TRBV12-3 or TRBV12-4 and TRBJ1-1, with no clear D. The V end was cut by 4 bases, the J end by 8 bases, with 14 bases between. The CDR3 length is 13 residues. This chain's CDR3 is CASSSRHSWEAFF. CDR3 bases: TGTGCCAGCAGTTCCCGACACTCTTGGGAAGCTTTCTTT.

The chain uses TRBV12-3 or TRBV12-4 and TRBJ2-5; D is ambiguous. The CDR3 runs to 16 residues. The V end lost 3 bases, the J end lost 4 bases, and 18 bases lay between the germline ends. The DNA for the CDR3 is TGTGCCAGCAGTTTTAGTGTCAGCTCAACGGGAGAGACCCAGTACTTC. Residues: CASSFSVSSTGETQYF.

This clonotype was recorded many times. The CDR3 spells CASSYSISGQGVYGYTF. The CDR3 DNA sequence: TGTGCCAGCAGTTACTCGATATCGGGACAGGGTGTTTATGGCTACACCTTC. V usage is TRBV6-5 and J usage is TRBJ1-2, with 9 bases matching TRBD1. V shed 0 bases and J 5 bases; nucleotides not matched to a gene: 10. CDR1 is MNHEY, CDR2 SVGAGI, per germline. The CDR3 sequence is 17 residues long.

This clonotype was seen repeatedly, ten times or more. The chain combines TRBV5-5 with TRBJ2-7; TRBD1 matches 9 bases. CDR3 length equals 14 residues. The ends lost 4 bases at V and 4 bases at J; junction bases unmatched: 6. Per the germline V gene, CDR1 is SGHKS and CDR2 is YYEKEE (reference sequence). CDR3 sequence: CASSTGQGGYEQYF. CDR3 nucleotides: TGTGCCAGCAGCACGGGACAGGGAGGTTACGAGCAGTACTTC. Variable domain in full (rest from reference TRBV5-5 and TRBJ2-7): DAGVTQSPTHLIKTRGQQVTLRCSPISGHKSVSWYQQVLGQGPQFIFQYYEKEERGRGNFPDRFSARQFPNYSSELNVNALLLGDSALYLCASSTGQGGYEQYFGPGTRLTVT.

This clonotype has a count of ten or more. The chain carries TRBV30 and TRBJ2-7; 9 bases are shared with TRBD1. From germline, CDR1 is GTSNPN and CDR2 SVGIG (reference sequence). CDR3 size: 13 residues. V dropped 8 bases and J dropped 4; count of bases not matched to a gene: 9. CDR3 nucleotides: TGTGCCGTCCGGGACAGGGTTTCGTACGAGCAGTACTTC. Residues: CAVRDRVSYEQYF.

This chain links TRBV7-8 with TRBJ1-5; TRBD1 is a possible D gene (6 bases). Trimming took 1 base from V and 1 from J, leaving 17 bases between them. The CDR3 loop spans 18 amino acids. Looked up from germline, CDR1 is SGHVS and CDR2 is FQNEAQ. The CDR3 reads CASSLGAGVNPSNQPQHF. The CDR3 nucleotides are TGTGCCAGCAGCTTAGGGGCAGGGGTAAACCCGAGCAATCAGCCCCAGCATTTT.

This clonotype was counted many times. V gene TRBV6-1 combines with J gene TRBJ2-7; no reliable D call. The CDR3 has 15 amino acids. CDR1 is MNHNS, CDR2 SASEGT, per germline. V lost 5 bases and J lost 5, with 19 bases in between. Written as DNA, the CDR3 is TGTGCCAGCAGTCCCCTCGGCCGCGTCCCACACGAGCAGTACTTC. Protein product: CASSPLGRVPHEQYF.

This clonotype was seen repeatedly, ten times or more. The chain recombines TRBV12-3 or TRBV12-4 with TRBJ1-1; 8 bases fit TRBD1. This CDR3 is 13 amino acids long. V dropped 8 bases and J dropped 2; count of bases not matched to a gene: 4. CDR3 protein: CASGQGLNTEAFF. In DNA, the CDR3 is TGTGCCAGCGGACAGGGATTAAACACTGAAGCTTTCTTT.